The clone carrying this T cell receptor (beta chain) appeared a few times. The CDR3 contains 16 residues. J was trimmed by 2 bases and V by 5 bases; bases with no gene match: 5. In germline, CDR1 is SQVTM, CDR2 ANQGSEA. The data originate from a study of control samples from healthy donors and cancer patients. TCRdb's table, derived via immunoSEQ multiplex PCR, lists solely in-frame clones and lacks some. This table holds about 29,000 clones, 87% found once. The chain recombines TRBV29-1 with TRBJ2-2; TRBD2 matches at 13 bases. The receptor was isolated from a female donor with melanoma. Material: formalin-fixed, paraffin-embedded tissue. This chain's CDR3 is CSVSGTSGTNTGELFF. DNA for the CDR3: TGCAGCGTTTCCGGGACTAGCGGGACCAACACCGGGGAGCTGTTTTTT.